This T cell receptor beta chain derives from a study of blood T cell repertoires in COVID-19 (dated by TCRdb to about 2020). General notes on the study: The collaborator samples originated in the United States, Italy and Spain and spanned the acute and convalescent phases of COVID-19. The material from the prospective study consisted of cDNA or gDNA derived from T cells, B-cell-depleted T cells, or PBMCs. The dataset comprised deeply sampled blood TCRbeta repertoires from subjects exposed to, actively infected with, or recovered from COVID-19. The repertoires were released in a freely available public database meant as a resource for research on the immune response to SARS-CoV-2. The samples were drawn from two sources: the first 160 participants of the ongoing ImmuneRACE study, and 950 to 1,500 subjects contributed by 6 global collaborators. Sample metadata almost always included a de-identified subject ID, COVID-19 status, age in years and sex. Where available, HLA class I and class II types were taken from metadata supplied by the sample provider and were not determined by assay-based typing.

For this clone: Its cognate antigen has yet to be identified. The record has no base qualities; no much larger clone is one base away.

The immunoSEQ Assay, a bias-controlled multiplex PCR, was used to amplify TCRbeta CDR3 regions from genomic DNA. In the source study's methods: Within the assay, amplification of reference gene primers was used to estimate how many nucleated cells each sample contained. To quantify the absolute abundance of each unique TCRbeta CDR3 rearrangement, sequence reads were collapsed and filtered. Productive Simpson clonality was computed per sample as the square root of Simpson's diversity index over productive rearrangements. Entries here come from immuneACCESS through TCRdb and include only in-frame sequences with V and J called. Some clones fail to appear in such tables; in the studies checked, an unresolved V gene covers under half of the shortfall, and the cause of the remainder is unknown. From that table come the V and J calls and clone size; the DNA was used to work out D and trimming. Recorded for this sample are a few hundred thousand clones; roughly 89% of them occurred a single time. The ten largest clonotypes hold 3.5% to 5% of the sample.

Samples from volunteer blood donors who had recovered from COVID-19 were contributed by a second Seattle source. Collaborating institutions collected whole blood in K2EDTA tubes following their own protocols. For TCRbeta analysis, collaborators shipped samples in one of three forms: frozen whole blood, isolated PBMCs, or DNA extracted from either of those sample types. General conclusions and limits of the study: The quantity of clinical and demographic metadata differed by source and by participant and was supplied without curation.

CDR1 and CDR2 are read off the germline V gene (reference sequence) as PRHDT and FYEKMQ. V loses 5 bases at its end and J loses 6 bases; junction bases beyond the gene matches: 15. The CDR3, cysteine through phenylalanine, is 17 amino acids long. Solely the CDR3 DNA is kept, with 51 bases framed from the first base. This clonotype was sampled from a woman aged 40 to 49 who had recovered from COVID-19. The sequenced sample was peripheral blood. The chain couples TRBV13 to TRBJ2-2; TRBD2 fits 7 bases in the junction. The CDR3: CASSPVGLGGGAGELFF. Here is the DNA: TGTGCCAGCAGCCCCGTCGGACTAGGCGGGGGAGCCGGGGAGCTGTTTTTT.